Given below is one TCR beta chain in context. The target antigen is unknown. The sample comes from a study of T cell repertoires in cytomegalovirus infection. Across the study: It can be stated that public TCR beta signatures indicated CMV infection as well as a matching HLA type.

Study results and limitations: The cumulative frequency of public TCR beta families identified carriers of CMV plus the relevant HLA.

TCRdb re-called the reads with MiXCR, one entry per CDR3 protein. Among 500,000 or so distinct CDR3 sequences listed, about 15% were seen once. This receptor was obtained from a human donor in good health (CMV status not recorded). Some clones in this sample may be carry-over from other donors' samples. Sequenced input: CD8+ T cells from PBMCs.

Here the CDR3 DNA reads TGTGCCAGCAGGCTACCCTCTGGGGCCAACGTCCTGACTTTC. Translating gives CASRLPSGANVLTF. The chain joins TRBV6-6 to TRBJ2-6; the D is unclear. From germline, CDR1 is MNHNY and CDR2 SVGAGI (reference sequence). This CDR3 is built from 14 residues. With 6 bases removed from V and 0 bases from J, the gap between germline ends came to 6 bases.